This T cell receptor (beta chain) was sequenced during a study of beta chain features in type 1 diabetes. About the research overall: When patients were set against healthy donors, age, gender and cell yields were similar.

Germline trimming cut 5 bases from V and 5 bases from J; bases unmatched to any gene: 12. The CDR3 sequence is 16 residues long. Germline V gives CDR1 MDHEN, CDR2 SYDVKM. Expressed TCRB transcripts got sequenced, as all isolated RNA was reverse transcribed. Using immunoSEQ multiplex PCR, the repertoire was profiled, and TCRdb retains in-frame clones only, with some absent. The data show about 220,000 clones, with around 9.9% seen just once and over 1% held by the top ten. The sample holds a few counts of this clone. What was sequenced was central memory CD4+ T cells from blood. The chain employs TRBV28 and TRBJ1-1, with TRBD1 matching 9 bases. The source of this sequence is a man between 18 and 29 years old in good health. CDR3 nucleotides: TGTGCCAGCAGTCCACCCGGGACAGGGATGGCGACTGAAGCTTTCTTT. It is translated as CASSPPGTGMATEAFF.